This TCR beta chain derives from a study of blood T cell repertoires in COVID-19 (dated by TCRdb to between 2020 and 2021). For the study in its entirety: Samples from collaborators originated in the United States, Italy and Spain and spanned both the acute and convalescent phases of COVID-19. The material from the prospective study consisted of cDNA or gDNA derived from T cells, B-cell-depleted T cells, or PBMCs. Deeply sampled blood TCRbeta repertoires from subjects exposed to, actively infected with, or recovered from COVID-19 were included in the dataset. A freely available public database, intended as a resource for researchers studying the immune response to SARS-CoV-2, is where the repertoires were released. Samples came from the ongoing ImmuneRACE study (first 160 participants) plus 1,254 subjects from 6 global collaborators. HLA class I and class II types, where available, came from metadata supplied by the sample provider rather than from assay-based typing. A de-identified subject ID, COVID-19 status, age in years and sex were almost always included in the sample metadata.

In Seattle, one collaborating source enrolled patients while the infection was active and tracked those patients longitudinally over the course of disease. Each collaborating institution followed its own protocols to collect whole blood in K2EDTA tubes. For TCRbeta analysis, collaborator samples were shipped as frozen whole blood, as isolated PBMCs, or as DNA extracted from either sample type. Overall results and qualifications from the work: The quantity of clinical and demographic metadata differed by source and by participant and was supplied without curation.

TCRbeta CDR3 regions were amplified from genomic DNA using the immunoSEQ Assay, a bias-controlled multiplex PCR. Per the authors' processing: Within the assay, amplification of reference gene primers was used to estimate how many nucleated cells each sample contained. Sequence reads were collapsed and filtered to measure the absolute abundance of every unique TCRbeta CDR3 rearrangement. For each sample, productive Simpson clonality was calculated by taking the square root of Simpson's diversity index across productive rearrangements. Entries here come from immuneACCESS through TCRdb and include only in-frame sequences with V and J called. Some clones fail to appear in such tables; in the studies checked, an unresolved V gene covers under half of the shortfall, and the cause of the remainder is unknown. The V and J calls and clone size were taken over from that table, and D and trimming were inferred from the DNA. This sample is represented by approximately 180,000 clones; more than 70% of them were singletons. The top ten clonotypes cover over 15% of the sample.

Comment on this clone: No cognate antigen has been identified for it. Base qualities are not recorded, but no much larger clone differs from it by a single base.

Per the germline V gene (reference sequence), SEHNR is the CDR1 and FQNEAQ is the CDR2. There are 13 amino acids in the CDR3, from cysteine to phenylalanine inclusive. Left in the record is the CDR3 DNA by itself, 39 bases read in frame from the first base. Trimming costs V 5 bases and J 3 bases, and their ends lie 10 bases apart. The receptor was derived from an older person with COVID-19, enrolled during active disease. The sequenced material came from peripheral blood. The chain links TRBV7-9 with TRBJ1-1, with the D gene too uncertain to name. CDR3 loop: CASSLRVDTEAFF. Here is the DNA: TGTGCCAGCAGCCTTAGAGTAGACACTGAAGCTTTCTTT.